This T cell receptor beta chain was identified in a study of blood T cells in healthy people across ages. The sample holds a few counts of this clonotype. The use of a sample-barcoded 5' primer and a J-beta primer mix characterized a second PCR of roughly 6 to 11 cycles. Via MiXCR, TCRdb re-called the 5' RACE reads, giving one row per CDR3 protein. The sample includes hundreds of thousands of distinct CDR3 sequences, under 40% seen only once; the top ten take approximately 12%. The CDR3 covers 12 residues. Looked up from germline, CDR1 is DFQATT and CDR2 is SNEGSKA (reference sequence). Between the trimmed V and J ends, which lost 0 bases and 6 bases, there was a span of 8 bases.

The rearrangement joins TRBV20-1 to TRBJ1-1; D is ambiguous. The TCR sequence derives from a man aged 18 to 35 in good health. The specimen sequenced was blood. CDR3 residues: CSARETAAEAFF. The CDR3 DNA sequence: TGCAGTGCTAGAGAAACAGCGGCTGAAGCTTTCTTT.